This T cell receptor beta chain was observed in a study of T cell changes during pregnancy in multiple sclerosis. Using immunoSEQ multiplex PCR, the repertoire was profiled, and TCRdb retains in-frame clones only, with some absent. The data hold roughly 48,000 clones, with 92% observed a single time. The V gene's germline CDR1 is SGHTA and CDR2 FQGTGA. V dropped 5 bases and J dropped 7; count of bases not matched to a gene: 14. The CDR3 runs 16 residues. This clone was detected once. Sequences were derived from CD4+ T cells from peripheral blood mononuclear cells, sampled in the third trimester of pregnancy. This chain uses TRBV7-3 with TRBJ1-1; TRBD1 matches at 9 bases. The sequence derives from a female donor with multiple sclerosis, enrolled in a pregnancy study. CDR3 loop: CASSPGTGIPPSEAFF. The CDR3, as DNA: TGTGCCAGCAGCCCCGGGACAGGGATTCCCCCCAGTGAAGCTTTCTTT.